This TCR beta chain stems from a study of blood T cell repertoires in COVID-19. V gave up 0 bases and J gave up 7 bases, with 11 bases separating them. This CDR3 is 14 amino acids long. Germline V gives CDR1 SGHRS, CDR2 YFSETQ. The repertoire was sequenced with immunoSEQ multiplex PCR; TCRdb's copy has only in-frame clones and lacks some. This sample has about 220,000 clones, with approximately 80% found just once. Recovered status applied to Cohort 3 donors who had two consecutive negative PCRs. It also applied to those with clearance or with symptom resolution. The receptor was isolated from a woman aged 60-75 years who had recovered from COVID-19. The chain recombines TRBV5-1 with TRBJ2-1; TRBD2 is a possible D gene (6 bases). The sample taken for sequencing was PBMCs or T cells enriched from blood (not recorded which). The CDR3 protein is CASSLGRGNNEQFF. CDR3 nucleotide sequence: TGCGCCAGCAGCTTGGGCCGGGGGAATAATGAGCAGTTCTTC.